Below are 14 T cell receptor beta chains sequenced from a single sample in a study of shared clonotypes between healthy human individuals. Libraries were prepared by immunoSEQ multiplex PCR; TCRdb keeps only in-frame clonotypes and omits some of them. The top ten clones hold about 1.7% of a sample with under 850,000 clones, about two thirds of them seen once. Input material: memory CD4+ T cells sorted from blood. Subset specified: CD45RA-negative fraction. Every receptor here comes from a woman aged 25 to 39 in good health.

The genes are TRBV28 and TRBJ1-1; D call uncertain. Trimming removed 5 bases at V and 5 bases at J, with 15 bases between. The CDR3 is 14 residues long. The germline gives CDR1 MDHEN, CDR2 SYDVKM. Here the CDR3 DNA reads TGTGCCAGCAGTCTCCCACTGGGGAGGACTGAAGCTTTCTTT. Protein sequence: CASSLPLGRTEAFF.

This clone has at least ten counts. The chain combines TRBV6-1 with TRBJ1-2; 7 bases match TRBD1. V lost 10 bases, J lost 1 base, and 12 bases stayed unmatched. The CDR3 spans 15 residues. CDR1 and CDR2 (germline): MNHNS, SASEGT. The CDR3: CAIQAGQTHNYGYTF. In DNA, the CDR3 is TGTGCCATTCAGGCGGGACAGACGCATAACTATGGCTACACCTTC.

This sequence joins TRBV7-9 and TRBJ2-3; no reliable D call. Deletions cut 3 bases from V and 6 bases from J, with 10 bases between. Germline CDR1 is SEHNR and CDR2 is FQNEAQ (reference sequence). The CDR3 sequence is 13 residues long. CDR3 residues: CASSFPGTDTQYF. The CDR3, as DNA: TGTGCCAGCAGCTTCCCAGGAACGGATACGCAGTATTTT.

This rearrangement joins TRBV4-1 to TRBJ2-3, with 9 bases fitting TRBD1. CDR1 is MGHRA, CDR2 YSYEKL, per germline. This CDR3 is built from 14 residues. The V segment lost 4 bases and the J segment 11 bases; nucleotides outside the gene matches: 10. CDR3 in DNA: TGCGCCAGCAGCCCCGGGACAGGGAGGGGGGGGCAGTATTTT. This sequence encodes CASSPGTGRGGQYF.

The sample holds a few counts of this clone. V and J are TRBV7-9 and TRBJ2-7, with 9 bases identical to TRBD1. There are 14 residues in the CDR3. Per germline, CDR1 SEHNR and CDR2 FQNEAQ (reference sequence). Trimming took 5 bases from V and 6 from J; bases not matched to a gene: 8. CDR3 loop: CASSPRDRVGEQYF. CDR3 nucleotides: TGTGCCAGCAGCCCCCGGGACAGGGTGGGCGAGCAGTACTTC. Using reference TRBV7-9 and TRBJ2-7 for the parts outside the CDR3, the full variable domain is DTGVSQNPRHKITKRGQNVTFRCDPISEHNRLYWYRQTLGQGPEFLTYFQNEAQLEKSRLLSDRFSAERPKGSFSTLEIQRTEQGDSAMYLCASSPRDRVGEQYFGPGTRLTVT.

V is TRBV14 and J is TRBJ2-1; 11 nucleotides match TRBD2. Germline V CDR1 and CDR2: SGHDN, FVKESK. The CDR3 has 19 residues. After removal of 2 bases from V and 8 bases from J, the junction contained 17 bases not matched to a gene. CDR3 sequence (DNA): TGTGCCAGCAGCCAAACAAAAGGATTCGGACTAGCGGGTAGGGATGAGCAGTTCTTC. As protein: CASSQTKGFGLAGRDEQFF.

The rearrangement uses TRBV5-1 and TRBJ1-1, with D unclear. Trimming removed 2 bases at V and 0 bases at J, with 11 bases between. Looked up from germline, CDR1 is SGHRS and CDR2 is YFSETQ. This CDR3 is 15 amino acids long. Here the CDR3 reads CASSLRFQMNTEAFF. In DNA form, the CDR3 reads TGCGCCAGCAGCTTAAGGTTTCAGATGAACACTGAAGCTTTCTTT.

The V call is TRBV28, the J call TRBJ2-3, with D perhaps matching TRBD1 or TRBD2 (5 bases each). Germline V gene data show CDR1 as MDHEN and CDR2 as SYDVKM. V dropped 7 bases and J dropped 6 bases, with 20 bases sitting between them. CDR3 size: 15 residues. The CDR3 region has the DNA TGTGCCAGCATTCCCCTCGGGGCCGCTTCGGATACGCAGTATTTT. Amino acid sequence: CASIPLGAASDTQYF.

The V and J genes are TRBV19 and TRBJ1-2, with unresolved D. Germline V gene sequence: CDR1 LNHDA, CDR2 SQIVND (reference sequence). The V and J ends lost 5 bases and 3 bases respectively, with 16 bases between them. This CDR3 region has 15 residues. Here the CDR3 reads CASSPSVLPDYGYTF. The CDR3 DNA sequence: TGTGCCAGTAGTCCTTCCGTCCTTCCCGACTATGGCTACACCTTC.

To note about this clone: This same CDR3 is encoded by further DNA sequences in the sample. The rearrangement joins TRBV11-2 to TRBJ2-5; no firm D call. CDR3 length equals 13 residues. Germline CDR1 and CDR2: SGHAT and FQNNGV. Trimming removed 2 bases from V and 0 bases from J, with 4 bases in between. This chain's CDR3 is CASSLTDQETQYF. The CDR3 DNA reads as TGTGCCAGCAGCTTAACAGACCAAGAGACCCAGTACTTC.

The chain uses TRBV30 and TRBJ2-7; unclear D gene. CDR3 length: 14 amino acids. From germline, CDR1 is GTSNPN and CDR2 SVGIG (reference sequence). V was shortened by 1 base and J by 5 bases, with 15 bases between the two germline ends. CDR3 DNA: TGTGCCTGGAGTGCCCTCCGCCTATCCGACGAGCAGTACTTC. It is translated as CAWSALRLSDEQYF.

V usage is TRBV4-1 and J usage is TRBJ2-5, with a possible D match to TRBD1 (7 bases). The CDR3 spans 16 residues. The V gene lost 4 bases and the J gene lost 3 bases, with 18 bases spanning the gap. The germline CDR1 and CDR2 sequences are MGHRA and YSYEKL. The CDR3, as DNA: TGCGCCAGCAGCCCCAACCGGGGACAGCGGGAAGAGACCCAGTACTTC. Translation gives CASSPNRGQREETQYF.

The chain is built from TRBV5-4 and TRBJ2-2; no definite D call. The CDR3 has 14 amino acids. V lost 0 bases and J lost 4, with 7 bases in between. The V gene's germline CDR1 is SGHNT and CDR2 YYREEE (reference sequence). The CDR3 nucleotides read TGTGCCAGCAGCTTGGATGCGAGCACCGGGGAGCTGTTTTTT. It is translated as CASSLDASTGELFF.

Written as DNA, the CDR3 is TGTGCCAGCGGGGGCTCCTACGAGCAGTACTTC. Its translation: CASGGSYEQYF. The V gene is TRBV2, the J gene TRBJ2-7; D assignment may be TRBD1 or TRBD2 (5 bases each). The CDR3 is 11 residues long. V dropped 8 bases and J dropped 0 bases, with 5 bases sitting between them. Germline CDR1 is SNHLY and CDR2 is FYNNEI.